This is a list of T cell receptor beta chains from one sample in a study of blood T cell repertoires in COVID-19. Sequencing was performed with immunoSEQ multiplex PCR; in TCRdb, only in-frame clones are kept and a portion is missing. The sample consists of 320,000 or so clones, roughly 85% of them appearing once. Sequenced sample: PBMCs or T cells enriched from blood (not recorded which). The receptors originated from a woman under 40 who had been exposed to COVID-19. Both conserved end residues are part of each CDR3. A D gene is named only where the DNA matches it firmly. Size is omitted from some rows. Given values are once, few, many or a class for expanded clones.

clone_size: -; v_call: TRBV24-1; j_call: TRBJ1-5; d_call: TRBD1; cdr3_nt: TGTGCCACCAGTGACCCAGGGGGGAAGAATCAGCCCCAGCATTTT; cdr3_aa: CATSDPGGKNQPQHF
clone_size: -; v_call: TRBV28; j_call: TRBJ2-3; d_call: -; cdr3_nt: TGTGCCAGCAGTTCTTCTACCACCGATCGCACAGATACGCAGTATTTT; cdr3_aa: CASSSSTTDRTDTQYF
clone_size: few; v_call: TRBV7-9; j_call: TRBJ1-1; d_call: TRBD1; cdr3_nt: TGTGCCAGCAGCTTAGAGGGGGCGGGTGAAGCTTTCTTT; cdr3_aa: CASSLEGAGEAFF
clone_size: once; v_call: TRBV5-1; j_call: TRBJ2-3; d_call: TRBD1; cdr3_nt: TGCGCCAGCAGCTTGGAAGGGACAGGGGCAACAGATACGCAGTATTTT; cdr3_aa: CASSLEGTGATDTQYF
clone_size: -; v_call: TRBV5-1; j_call: TRBJ2-3; d_call: -; cdr3_nt: TGCGCCAGCAGCTTGTTAAGCAGCACAGATACGCAGTATTTT; cdr3_aa: CASSLLSSTDTQYF
clone_size: -; v_call: TRBV5-3; j_call: TRBJ2-2; d_call: -; cdr3_nt: TGTGCCAGAAGCTGGGAGCGCCGGGACTCCGGGACCGGGGAGCTGTTTTTT; cdr3_aa: CARSWERRDSGTGELFF
clone_size: -; v_call: TRBV5-8; j_call: TRBJ1-2; d_call: TRBD1; cdr3_nt: TGTGCCAGCAGTCAGGGGACAGGGAAGAGCACCTTC; cdr3_aa: CASSQGTGKSTF
clone_size: -; v_call: TRBV28; j_call: TRBJ2-5; d_call: TRBD2; cdr3_nt: TGTGCCAGCAACCTGGGACTAGCGGAAGAAGCCCAGTACTTC; cdr3_aa: CASNLGLAEEAQYF
clone_size: -; v_call: TRBV7-3; j_call: TRBJ1-1; d_call: -; cdr3_nt: TGTGCCAGCAGCTTAACTGAGGGAAGGAACACTGAAGCTTTCTTT; cdr3_aa: CASSLTEGRNTEAFF
clone_size: -; v_call: TRBV11-3; j_call: TRBJ2-2; d_call: -; cdr3_nt: TGTGCCAGCAGCCAGGTCGGAGGGGAACTCGCCGGGGAGCTGTTTTTT; cdr3_aa: CASSQVGGELAGELFF
clone_size: -; v_call: TRBV6-5; j_call: TRBJ1-2; d_call: TRBD1; cdr3_nt: TGTGCCAGCAGCAGGACAGGCCTCTATGGCTACACCTTC; cdr3_aa: CASSRTGLYGYTF
clone_size: -; v_call: TRBV5-8; j_call: TRBJ2-2; d_call: TRBD2; cdr3_nt: TGTGCCCTCAAACCGGGGGGTTACACCGGGGAGCTGTTTTTT; cdr3_aa: CALKPGGYTGELFF
clone_size: few; v_call: TRBV29-1; j_call: TRBJ1-1; d_call: TRBD1; cdr3_nt: TGCAGCGTTGGAGGGGGCGACGTGTGGGGCACTGAAGCTTTCTTT; cdr3_aa: CSVGGGDVWGTEAFF
clone_size: -; v_call: TRBV7-2; j_call: TRBJ1-3; d_call: -; cdr3_nt: TGTGCCAGCAGATTAATCAGTTCTGGAAACACCATATATTTT; cdr3_aa: CASRLISSGNTIYF
clone_size: -; v_call: TRBV7-9; j_call: TRBJ1-2; d_call: TRBD1; cdr3_nt: TGTGCCAGCAGCTTAAGGGACAGGGATGATCGGTATGGCTACACCTTC; cdr3_aa: CASSLRDRDDRYGYTF
clone_size: -; v_call: TRBV15; j_call: TRBJ2-1; d_call: TRBD1; cdr3_nt: TGTGCCACCAGGACAGGGCTCTACAATGAGCAGTTCTTC; cdr3_aa: CATRTGLYNEQFF
clone_size: -; v_call: TRBV15; j_call: TRBJ1-5; d_call: TRBD1; cdr3_nt: TGTGCTGTTTGTGAGGACAGGGGAGGGCAGCCCCAGCATTTT; cdr3_aa: CAVCEDRGGQPQHF
clone_size: -; v_call: TRBV28; j_call: TRBJ1-2; d_call: TRBD1; cdr3_nt: TGTGCCAGCAGCCCAGGGGGCTATGGCTACACCTTC; cdr3_aa: CASSPGGYGYTF
clone_size: -; v_call: TRBV29-1; j_call: TRBJ1-6; d_call: TRBD1; cdr3_nt: TGCAGCGTTGTTTCGGGACAGGCCAATTCACCCCTCCACTTT; cdr3_aa: CSVVSGQANSPLHF
clone_size: once; v_call: TRBV11-2; j_call: TRBJ2-6; d_call: TRBD1; cdr3_nt: TGTGCCAGCAGCTTGGGACAGGGAGGCCCTGGGGCCAACGTCCTGACTTTC; cdr3_aa: CASSLGQGGPGANVLTF
clone_size: -; v_call: TRBV7-9; j_call: TRBJ2-7; d_call: -; cdr3_nt: TGTGCCAGCAGCTTAGGCGGCGTAGCCTACGAGCAGTACTTC; cdr3_aa: CASSLGGVAYEQYF
clone_size: -; v_call: TRBV20-1; j_call: TRBJ2-1; d_call: -; cdr3_nt: TGCAGTGCTAGAGGGGGAGATGAGCAGTTCTTC; cdr3_aa: CSARGGDEQFF
clone_size: -; v_call: TRBV5-1; j_call: TRBJ1-1; d_call: -; cdr3_nt: TGCGCCAGCAGCTTGTCAAAGAACACTGAAGCTTTCTTT; cdr3_aa: CASSLSKNTEAFF
clone_size: -; v_call: TRBV12-3/TRBV12-4; j_call: TRBJ1-2; d_call: -; cdr3_nt: TGTGCCAGCAGTGTTCCCGAGGCTTCTGGCTACACCTTC; cdr3_aa: CASSVPEASGYTF
clone_size: -; v_call: TRBV28; j_call: TRBJ1-1; d_call: TRBD1; cdr3_nt: TGTGCCAGCAGTCCTAAGGGACAGGGTGCATCTGAAGCTTTCTTT; cdr3_aa: CASSPKGQGASEAFF
clone_size: -; v_call: TRBV30; j_call: TRBJ2-1; d_call: -; cdr3_nt: TGTGCCTGGAGTCTCCCCGGGACTTTATATTATGAGCAGTTCTTC; cdr3_aa: CAWSLPGTLYYEQFF
clone_size: -; v_call: TRBV5-6; j_call: TRBJ2-1; d_call: TRBD2; cdr3_nt: TGTGCCAGCAGCTTGGCCCTAGCGGATGCGGTTCGGTTCTTC; cdr3_aa: CASSLALADAVRFF
clone_size: -; v_call: TRBV7-9; j_call: TRBJ2-5; d_call: TRBD2; cdr3_nt: TGTGCCAGCAGCTCCACGACTAGCGGGGGCGTGCAGGTGACCCAGTACTTC; cdr3_aa: CASSSTTSGGVQVTQYF
clone_size: -; v_call: TRBV6-1; j_call: TRBJ2-1; d_call: TRBD2; cdr3_nt: TGTGCCAGCAGTGCCCCTGGATTCTGGAGCGGGAGCGGCTACAATGAGCAGTTCTTC; cdr3_aa: CASSAPGFWSGSGYNEQFF
clone_size: -; v_call: TRBV7-2; j_call: TRBJ2-7; d_call: -; cdr3_nt: TGTGCCAGCAGCCGATTTTTAGTGGAGCAGTACTTC; cdr3_aa: CASSRFLVEQYF
clone_size: -; v_call: TRBV7-9; j_call: TRBJ1-1; d_call: TRBD1; cdr3_nt: TGTGCCAGCAGCTTAGATACTGGTGGTGGGGGACAGGGGACCACTGAAGCTTTCTTT; cdr3_aa: CASSLDTGGGGQGTTEAFF
clone_size: -; v_call: TRBV27; j_call: TRBJ2-7; d_call: TRBD1; cdr3_nt: TGTGCCAGCAGGGACAGGGGCTACGAGCAGTACTTC; cdr3_aa: CASRDRGYEQYF
clone_size: -; v_call: TRBV11-2; j_call: TRBJ2-7; d_call: TRBD1; cdr3_nt: TGTGCCAGCAGCGCCGGGACAGGGGGCGGGGACGAGCAGTACTTC; cdr3_aa: CASSAGTGGGDEQYF
clone_size: -; v_call: TRBV4-1; j_call: TRBJ1-1; d_call: -; cdr3_nt: TGCGCCAGCAGCCATCGCCCCGGGATCCTAGCCCCGAACACTGAAGCTTTCTTT; cdr3_aa: CASSHRPGILAPNTEAFF
clone_size: -; v_call: TRBV30; j_call: TRBJ1-6; d_call: -; cdr3_nt: TGTGCCTGGAGTGTAGCCATAAATTCACCCCTCCACTTT; cdr3_aa: CAWSVAINSPLHF
clone_size: -; v_call: TRBV2; j_call: TRBJ2-7; d_call: -; cdr3_nt: TGTGCCAGCGTTTTTCCGGTGGGACTCGCCTACGAGCAGTACTTC; cdr3_aa: CASVFPVGLAYEQYF
clone_size: -; v_call: TRBV6-6; j_call: TRBJ2-7; d_call: -; cdr3_nt: TGTGCCAGCAGTTACAAACCCCAGGACGAGCAGTACTTC; cdr3_aa: CASSYKPQDEQYF
clone_size: -; v_call: TRBV6-2/TRBV6-3; j_call: TRBJ2-5; d_call: TRBD2; cdr3_nt: TGTGCCAGCAGTAAACTAGCGGAGTACCTTGAAGAGACCCAGTACTTC; cdr3_aa: CASSKLAEYLEETQYF
clone_size: -; v_call: TRBV27; j_call: TRBJ2-3; d_call: TRBD2; cdr3_nt: TGTGCCAGCAGTTTTACTAGCGGGAGCACAGATACGCAGTATTTT; cdr3_aa: CASSFTSGSTDTQYF
clone_size: -; v_call: TRBV5-1; j_call: TRBJ2-3; d_call: TRBD1; cdr3_nt: TGCGCCAGCAGTATCGGGACAGCCGGGGCAGATACGCAGTATTTT; cdr3_aa: CASSIGTAGADTQYF
clone_size: -; v_call: TRBV5-6; j_call: TRBJ2-4; d_call: -; cdr3_nt: TGTGCCAGCAGCTTGAGCGCCAAAAACATTCAGTACTTC; cdr3_aa: CASSLSAKNIQYF
clone_size: -; v_call: TRBV28; j_call: TRBJ1-1; d_call: TRBD1; cdr3_nt: TGTGCCAGCAGTTTGAGACAGGGGGCTTACACTGAAGCTTTCTTT; cdr3_aa: CASSLRQGAYTEAFF
clone_size: -; v_call: TRBV5-1; j_call: TRBJ2-1; d_call: TRBD2; cdr3_nt: TGCGCCAGCAGCTGGGGTGGGACTAGCGGGAGTAATGAGCAGTTCTTC; cdr3_aa: CASSWGGTSGSNEQFF
clone_size: -; v_call: TRBV30; j_call: TRBJ1-6; d_call: TRBD1; cdr3_nt: TGTGCCTGGAGTCCCGGGACAGGGAATTCACCCCTCCACTTT; cdr3_aa: CAWSPGTGNSPLHF
clone_size: -; v_call: TRBV30; j_call: TRBJ2-7; d_call: TRBD2; cdr3_nt: TGTGCCTGGACGGTAGGCGGGAGCTACGAGCAGTACTTC; cdr3_aa: CAWTVGGSYEQYF
clone_size: -; v_call: TRBV30; j_call: TRBJ1-1; d_call: -; cdr3_nt: TGTGCCGGAGGGGCCGGGAACACTGAAGCTTTCTTT; cdr3_aa: CAGGAGNTEAFF
clone_size: -; v_call: TRBV10-2; j_call: TRBJ1-2; d_call: -; cdr3_nt: TGCGCCAGCAGTGAAGGGACATCATATGGCTACACCTTC; cdr3_aa: CASSEGTSYGYTF
clone_size: -; v_call: TRBV5-4; j_call: TRBJ2-4; d_call: TRBD2; cdr3_nt: TGTGCCAGCAGCCTGGGGGGGGATGGAAACATTCAGTACTTC; cdr3_aa: CASSLGGDGNIQYF
clone_size: -; v_call: TRBV27; j_call: TRBJ2-7; d_call: -; cdr3_nt: TGTGCCAGAACTATTTTAAAAAGCTACGAGCAGTACTTC; cdr3_aa: CARTILKSYEQYF
clone_size: -; v_call: TRBV7-9; j_call: TRBJ2-3; d_call: TRBD2; cdr3_nt: TGTGCCAGCAGCCCTGGGTTAGCGGGTAATACGCAGTATTTT; cdr3_aa: CASSPGLAGNTQYF
clone_size: -; v_call: TRBV10-3; j_call: TRBJ2-3; d_call: TRBD2; cdr3_nt: TGTGCCATCAGTGAGTGGCTAGCGGGGGGAGATACGCAGTATTTT; cdr3_aa: CAISEWLAGGDTQYF
clone_size: few; v_call: TRBV2; j_call: TRBJ1-1; d_call: -; cdr3_nt: TGTGCCAGCAGTGAAGCGCGGGGGAGCACTGAAGCTTTCTTT; cdr3_aa: CASSEARGSTEAFF